This T cell receptor beta chain was obtained from a study of blood T cell repertoires in COVID-19. About the study: Acute-phase and convalescent COVID-19 samples originated in the United States, Italy and Spain. Nucleic acid was either cDNA or gDNA, and it came from T cells, B-cell-depleted T cells, or PBMCs.

CDR1 is SGDLS and CDR2 is YYNGEE in the germline V gene. The CDR3 extends over 14 amino acids. Trimming removed 4 bases at V and 5 bases at J, with 15 bases between. Authors' methods: Nucleated cell number was recorded as an estimate derived from reference gene primer amplification. The assay was immunoSEQ multiplex PCR, and TCRdb's table has in-frame clones only and misses some. The V and J calls and clone size come from that table; D and trimming were worked out from the DNA. The sample contains about 120,000 clones, 87% of which appear only once. The sample comprised peripheral blood. This chain joins TRBV9 and TRBJ2-5; D might be TRBD2 (7 bases). This clonotype was obtained from a woman in her 70s with acute or convalescent COVID-19. The CDR3 coding sequence is TGTGCCAGCAGCTCAACCGGGGGGCGGGAGACCCAGTACTTC. Translated, it gives CASSSTGGRETQYF.